This T cell receptor (beta chain) was observed in a study of blood T cells in healthy people across ages. A second PCR, run for about 7 to 11 cycles, used a sample-barcoded 5' primer plus a J-beta primer mix. TCRdb analysed the 5' RACE reads with MiXCR anew, one entry per CDR3 protein. The table has some 880,000 distinct CDR3 sequences, under 40% seen once. Trimming left V 9 bases short and J 3 bases short, with 14 bases between. The germline V gene has CDR1 MNHEY and CDR2 SVGAGI. The CDR3 runs to 13 residues. This clonotype was observed a handful of times. V usage is TRBV6-5 and J usage is TRBJ2-5; TRBD2 is a possible D gene (7 bases). This clonotype originated in a man between 18 and 35 years old in good health. The sequenced material came from blood. The CDR3 nucleotides read TGTGCCAGTAGAGGGAGGGGGAAAGAGACCCAGTACTTC. This translates into CASRGRGKETQYF.